The 29 T cell receptor beta chains reported below all come from one sample, sequenced in a study of blood T cell repertoires in COVID-19. Sequencing used immunoSEQ multiplex PCR; TCRdb keeps in-frame clones, though not all of them. This sample has approximately 170,000 clones, with 79% found just once. Sequenced: PBMCs or T cells enriched from blood (not recorded which). Receptors were obtained from a woman aged 70-85 years in a cohort exposed to, infected with or recovered from COVID-19 (not recorded which).

The gene calls are TRBV18 and TRBJ2-3, with D tentatively TRBD1 (6 bases). The ends were cut back, 2 bases at V and 7 bases at J, with 10 bases in the middle. The CDR3 length is 13 residues. CDR1 and CDR2 (germline): KGHSH, LQKENI. The CDR3 sequence: CASSPSQGNTQYF. CDR3 nucleotide sequence: TGTGCCAGCTCACCAAGCCAGGGGAATACGCAGTATTTT.

This clone was seen a handful of times. V is TRBV5-4 and J is TRBJ2-3; D uncertain. Germline CDR1 is SGHNT and CDR2 is YYREEE (reference sequence). Between the trimmed V and J ends, which lost 2 bases and 4 bases, there was a span of 11 bases. The CDR3 is 14 amino acids. The CDR3 protein is CASSFELYPDTQYF. The CDR3 DNA sequence: TGTGCCAGCAGCTTCGAGCTGTACCCAGATACGCAGTATTTT.

The chain joins TRBV11-2 to TRBJ2-5, with D possibly matching TRBD2 (5 bases). The V gene's germline CDR1 is SGHAT and CDR2 FQNNGV. This CDR3 region has 12 residues. Trimming stripped 6 bases from V and 5 bases from J, with 10 bases between. For the CDR3, the DNA is TGTGCCAGCAGACAAACGGGGGAGACCCAGTACTTC. Translation gives CASRQTGETQYF.

V gene TRBV7-9 combines with J gene TRBJ1-3; D gene unclear. This CDR3 has 15 amino acids. The germline V and J ends were trimmed by 2 bases and 0 bases, with 8 bases remaining between them. Germline CDR1 SEHNR, CDR2 FQNEAQ (reference sequence). The CDR3 is CASSLIPSSGNTIYF. The CDR3 bases are TGTGCCAGCAGCTTAATACCCAGCTCTGGAAACACCATATATTTT. Full variable domain (missing parts from reference TRBV7-9 and TRBJ1-3): DTGVSQNPRHKITKRGQNVTFRCDPISEHNRLYWYRQTLGQGPEFLTYFQNEAQLEKSRLLSDRFSAERPKGSFSTLEIQRTEQGDSAMYLCASSLIPSSGNTIYFGEGSWLTVV.

This clone was recorded at least ten times. The V and J genes are TRBV14 and TRBJ1-6; D is possibly TRBD1 (5 bases). This CDR3 is 14 amino acids long. CDR1 is SGHDN, CDR2 FVKESK, per germline. V was pared by 1 base and J by 10 bases, with 11 bases between. CDR3 nucleotide sequence: TGTGCCAGCAGCCAAGGAGTGTGGGGCTCACCCCTCCACTTT. This translates into CASSQGVWGSPLHF.

This chain uses TRBV28 with TRBJ1-3; TRBD1 agrees at 7 bases. The ends lost 7 bases at V and 1 base at J; junction bases unmatched: 10. The germline gives CDR1 MDHEN, CDR2 SYDVKM. The CDR3 has 16 amino acids. The CDR3 loop is CASTRGGGLSGNTIYF. The CDR3, as DNA: TGTGCCAGCACCCGTGGAGGGGGCCTGTCTGGAAACACCATATATTTT.

The J gene is TRBJ2-1, the V gene TRBV5-6, with 9 bases matching TRBD2. V was pared by 4 bases and J by 2 bases, with 1 base of the junction left unmatched. The CDR3 runs 14 residues. Germline CDR1 is SGHDT and CDR2 is YYEEEE. CDR3 nucleotide sequence: TGTGCCAGCAGCGGGACTAGCCCCTACAATGAGCAGTTCTTC. This encodes CASSGTSPYNEQFF. Together with reference TRBV5-6 and TRBJ2-1, the CDR3 gives the full variable domain: DAGVTQSPTHLIKTRGQQVTLRCSPKSGHDTVSWYQQALGQGPQFIFQYYEEEERQRGNFPDRFSGHQFPNYSSELNVNALLLGDSALYLCASSGTSPYNEQFFGPGTRLTVL.

This chain links TRBV2 with TRBJ2-4, with D unresolved. This CDR3 comprises 17 residues. Germline-derived CDR1 and CDR2 are SNHLY and FYNNEI. Trimming cost V 5 bases and J 2 bases, with 19 bases left between them. CDR3 DNA: TGTGCCAGCAGTCCCGGGTTCCGACTCCGGACCAAAAACATTCAGTACTTC. Translation: CASSPGFRLRTKNIQYF.

Concerning this clone: One end of the junction varies from germline; a read error may be responsible. CDR3 DNA sequence: TGTGCCAGCAGTTTTTCAGGGGGCGGGAAGCTGTTTTTT. Translation gives CASSFSGGGKLFF. J is TRBJ2-2 and V is TRBV12-3 or TRBV12-4, with 8 bases aligning to TRBD1. The CDR3 extends over 13 amino acids.

The chain links TRBV10-3 to TRBJ2-3, with D perhaps matching TRBD1 (5 bases). The CDR3 is 14 residues long. In germline, CDR1 is ENHRY, CDR2 SYGVKD. The V end lost 6 bases, the J end lost 3 bases, and 13 bases lay between the germline ends. The DNA of the CDR3 is TGTGCCATCAGAGGGGCAGGGCAGACAGATACGCAGTATTTT. It is translated as CAIRGAGQTDTQYF.

The chain is built from TRBV5-1 and TRBJ2-5; the D gene is possibly TRBD2 (5 bases). V shed 1 base and J shed 4 bases, with 14 bases lying between them. Per the germline V gene, CDR1 is SGHRS and CDR2 is YFSETQ. This CDR3 is built from 15 residues. In DNA form, the CDR3 reads TGCGCCAGCAGCTTGCTAGCCAGAGAAGTAGAGACCCAGTACTTC. This gives the protein CASSLLAREVETQYF.

This chain links TRBV7-8 with TRBJ2-4, with D possibly being TRBD2 (6 bases). CDR3 length equals 15 residues. The germline CDR1 and CDR2 sequences are SGHVS and FQNEAQ. Trimming shortened V by 5 bases and J by 8 bases, and 19 bases separated the two germline ends. The CDR3 region is CASSRWREVWDIQYF. In nucleotides, the CDR3 is TGTGCCAGCAGCCGTTGGAGGGAGGTATGGGACATTCAGTACTTC.

This clone appeared once. This chain uses TRBV11-2 with TRBJ2-5, with 11 bases matching TRBD2. J was trimmed by 5 bases and V by 3 bases; bases with no gene match: 14. Germline CDR1 SGHAT, CDR2 FQNNGV. CDR3 size: 18 residues. The CDR3 reads CASSLRGLAGGFGETQYF. Here the CDR3 DNA reads TGTGCCAGCAGCTTGCGGGGGCTAGCGGGAGGCTTCGGGGAGACCCAGTACTTC.

This clone was recorded a few times. The V gene is TRBV7-2, the J gene TRBJ1-4, with 8 bases fitting TRBD1. CDR1 is SGHTA and CDR2 is FQGNSA in the germline V gene. CDR3 length: 15 amino acids. Trimming removed 5 bases from V and 7 bases from J; junction bases left unmatched: 9. The CDR3 DNA is TGTGCCAGCAGCGCACAGGGGGGCAGTGGTGAAAAACTGTTTTTT. This translates into CASSAQGGSGEKLFF. The variable domain in full, with the rest retrieved from reference TRBV7-2 and TRBJ1-4, is GAGVSQSPSNKVTEKGKDVELRCDPISGHTALYWYRQSLGQGLEFLIYFQGNSAPDKSGLPSDRFSAERTGGSVSTLTIQRTQQEDSAVYLCASSAQGGSGEKLFFGSGTQLSVL.

CDR3 region: CASSRISGNGETQYF. The CDR3 DNA reads TGTGCCAGCAGTCGAATTAGCGGGAACGGGGAGACCCAGTACTTC. The chain is built from TRBV2 and TRBJ2-5; 8 bases fit TRBD2. Trimming at V came to 5 bases and at J to 5 bases, leaving 10 bases not matched to a gene. This CDR3 is 15 amino acids long. Germline V lookup: CDR1 SNHLY, CDR2 FYNNEI. Variable domain in full (rest from reference TRBV2 and TRBJ2-5): EPEVTQTPSHQVTQMGQEVILRCVPISNHLYFYWYRQILGQKVEFLVSFYNNEISEKSEIFDDQFSVERPDGSNFTLKIRSTKLEDSAMYFCASSRISGNGETQYFGPGTRLLVL.

The genes are TRBV6-5 and TRBJ2-3, with no clear D. This CDR3 has 15 residues. CDR1 is MNHEY, CDR2 SVGAGI, per germline. V lost 4 bases and J lost 0, with 11 bases in between. The CDR3 region has the DNA TGTGCCAGCAGTTCCCAGACCAGGAGCACAGATACGCAGTATTTT. Encoded protein: CASSSQTRSTDTQYF.

This clone is a singleton in its sample. The rearrangement uses TRBV28 and TRBJ1-6; D ambiguous. V was cut by 6 bases and J by 6 bases, with 12 bases left in between. The CDR3 runs 14 residues. Germline CDR1 reads MDHEN; CDR2 reads SYDVKM. The CDR3 bases are TGTGCCAGCAGCCTTCCTACCATTAATTCACCCCTCCACTTT. Protein: CASSLPTINSPLHF.

V usage is TRBV7-8 and J usage is TRBJ2-7; 9 bases map to TRBD1. The J segment lost 3 bases and the V segment lost 5 bases, leaving 8 bases of the junction unmatched. The CDR3 runs to 15 residues. CDR1 and CDR2 from the germline V gene are SGHVS and FQNEAQ. The CDR3 reads CASSVVRDRVYEQYF. CDR3 bases: TGTGCCAGCAGCGTAGTAAGGGACAGGGTCTACGAGCAGTACTTC.

The V gene is TRBV6-5, the J gene TRBJ2-1; 8 bases agree with TRBD2. The CDR3 covers 15 residues. CDR1 is MNHEY, CDR2 SVGAGI, per germline. J lost 6 bases, V lost 5 bases, and 9 bases had no gene match. The CDR3 here is CASSPQFSGVNEQFF. In DNA, the CDR3 is TGTGCCAGCAGTCCCCAGTTTAGCGGGGTCAATGAGCAGTTCTTC.

The gene calls are TRBV28 and TRBJ1-6; D ambiguous. This CDR3 contains 16 residues. V lost 4 bases to trimming and J lost 14 bases, with 24 bases between them. From germline, CDR1 is MDHEN and CDR2 SYDVKM. The CDR3 loop reads CASSSPWGEGPKALHF. CDR3 sequence (DNA): TGTGCCAGCAGTTCTCCGTGGGGAGAAGGCCCGAAGGCCCTCCACTTT.

This clone was seen more than once but under ten times. V usage is TRBV19 and J usage is TRBJ2-7, with 7 bases aligning to TRBD1. In germline, CDR1 is LNHDA, CDR2 SQIVND (reference sequence). V was pared by 7 bases and J by 0 bases, with 6 bases of the junction left unmatched. The length of the CDR3 is 14 residues. The CDR3 DNA is TGTGCCAGTAAAGAGGACAGGAGCTCCTACGAGCAGTACTTC. Its protein is CASKEDRSSYEQYF.

The chain has TRBV6-5 and TRBJ2-2; D is perhaps TRBD2 (6 bases). This CDR3 spans 15 amino acids. Trimming left V 0 bases short and J 7 bases short, with 12 bases between. Per germline, CDR1 MNHEY and CDR2 SVGAGI. CDR3 coding DNA: TGTGCCAGCAGTTACTCGGTTCGGGGGAACGGGGAGCTGTTTTTT. Amino acid sequence: CASSYSVRGNGELFF.

In its sample, this clone was seen a few times. CDR3 residues: CASSLELDTDTQYF. In nucleotides, the CDR3 is TGCGCCAGCAGCTTGGAGCTAGACACAGATACGCAGTATTTT. The J gene is TRBJ2-3, the V gene TRBV5-1; no clear D gene. CDR1 SGHRS and CDR2 YFSETQ come from the germline V gene. This CDR3 region has 14 residues. V gave up 0 bases and J gave up 2 bases, with 7 bases separating them.

J is TRBJ1-1 and V is TRBV6-2 or TRBV6-3; TRBD1 is a possible D gene (6 bases). The length of the CDR3 is 13 residues. V lost 7 bases and J lost 1, with 10 bases in between. Germline CDR1 reads MNHEY; CDR2 reads SVGEGT. The CDR3 is CASTPQGNTEAFF. CDR3 coding DNA: TGTGCCAGCACCCCACAGGGGAACACTGAAGCTTTCTTT.

The chain couples TRBV7-2 to TRBJ1-6, with D tentatively TRBD1 (5 bases). The CDR3 is made up of 15 amino acids. Deletions cut 3 bases from V and 0 bases from J, with 6 bases between. The germline gives CDR1 SGHTA, CDR2 FQGNSA. The CDR3 here is CASSFDSSYNSPLHF. The CDR3 bases are TGTGCCAGCAGCTTTGACAGCTCCTATAATTCACCCCTCCACTTT.

The CDR3 DNA sequence: TGTGCCAGCAGCCAAGATCGACTAGCGGAAGCCCGGTACTTC. Amino acids: CASSQDRLAEARYF. This chain joins TRBV4-2 and TRBJ2-7; 9 bases match TRBD2. The CDR3 extends over 14 amino acids. Germline trimming cut 0 bases from V and 12 bases from J; bases unmatched to any gene: 9. CDR1 and CDR2 from the germline V gene are LGHNA and YNFKEQ.

The gene calls are TRBV28 and TRBJ1-3; D gene uncertain. In germline, CDR1 is MDHEN, CDR2 SYDVKM. The V end lost 2 bases, the J end lost 0 bases, and 14 bases lay between the germline ends. This CDR3 is 17 amino acids long. Here the CDR3 DNA reads TGTGCCAGCAGTTTACGACGCGGCGGGAGCTCTGGAAACACCATATATTTT. As protein: CASSLRRGGSSGNTIYF.

The chain links TRBV6-5 to TRBJ1-2; a weak D match, TRBD1 (6 bases). The CDR3 sequence is 13 residues long. Germline V gene sequence: CDR1 MNHEY, CDR2 SVGAGI. Trimming shortened V by 7 bases and J by 7 bases, and 16 bases separated the two germline ends. The CDR3 is CASMGDTLRGYTF. CDR3 nucleotides: TGTGCCAGCATGGGGGACACCCTTCGTGGCTACACCTTC.

V and J are TRBV19 and TRBJ2-2, with D hard to call. CDR3 length equals 16 residues. CDR1 is LNHDA and CDR2 is SQIVND in the germline V gene (reference sequence). V was shortened by 7 bases and J by 1 base, with 16 bases between the two germline ends. The chain's CDR3 is CASTPSGILNTGELFF. The CDR3 DNA reads as TGTGCCAGTACACCATCCGGTATTTTGAACACCGGGGAGCTGTTTTTT.